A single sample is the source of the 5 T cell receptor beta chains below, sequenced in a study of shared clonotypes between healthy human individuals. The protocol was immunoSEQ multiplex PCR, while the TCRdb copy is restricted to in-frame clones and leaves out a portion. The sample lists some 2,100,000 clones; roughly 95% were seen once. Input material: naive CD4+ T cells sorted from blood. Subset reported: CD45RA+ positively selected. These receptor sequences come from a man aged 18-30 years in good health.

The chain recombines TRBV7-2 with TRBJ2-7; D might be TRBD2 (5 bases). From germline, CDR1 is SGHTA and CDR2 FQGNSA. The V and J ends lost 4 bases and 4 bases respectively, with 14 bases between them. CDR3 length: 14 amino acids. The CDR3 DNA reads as TGTGCCAGCAGCTCCCCCCGGGGTACGTACGAGCAGTACTTC. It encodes CASSSPRGTYEQYF. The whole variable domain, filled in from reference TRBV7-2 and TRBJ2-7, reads GAGVSQSPSNKVTEKGKDVELRCDPISGHTALYWYRQSLGQGLEFLIYFQGNSAPDKSGLPSDRFSAERTGGSVSTLTIQRTQQEDSAVYLCASSSPRGTYEQYFGPGTRLTVT.

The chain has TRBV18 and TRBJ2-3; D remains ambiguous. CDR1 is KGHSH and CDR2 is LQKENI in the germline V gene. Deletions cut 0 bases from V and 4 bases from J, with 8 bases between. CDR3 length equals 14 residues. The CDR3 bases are TGTGCCAGCTCACCACCAGTAGGGTCAGATACGCAGTATTTT. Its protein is CASSPPVGSDTQYF. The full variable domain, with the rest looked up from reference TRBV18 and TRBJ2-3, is NAGVMQNPRHLVRRRGQEARLRCSPMKGHSHVYWYRQLPEEGLKFMVYLQKENIIDESGMPKERFSAEFPKEGPSILRIQQVVRGDSAAYFCASSPPVGSDTQYFGPGTRLTVL.

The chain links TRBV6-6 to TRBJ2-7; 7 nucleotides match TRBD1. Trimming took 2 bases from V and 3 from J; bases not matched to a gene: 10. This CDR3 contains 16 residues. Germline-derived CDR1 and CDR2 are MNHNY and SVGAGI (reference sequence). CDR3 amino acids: CASSYRPGQRNYEQYF. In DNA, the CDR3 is TGTGCCAGCAGTTACCGCCCGGGACAGCGAAACTACGAGCAGTACTTC.

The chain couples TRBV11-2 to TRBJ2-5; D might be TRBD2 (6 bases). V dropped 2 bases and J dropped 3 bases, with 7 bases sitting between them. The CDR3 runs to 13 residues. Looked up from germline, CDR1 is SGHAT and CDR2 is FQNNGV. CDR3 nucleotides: TGTGCCAGCAGCTTAAGACTAGAAGAGACCCAGTACTTC. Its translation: CASSLRLEETQYF.

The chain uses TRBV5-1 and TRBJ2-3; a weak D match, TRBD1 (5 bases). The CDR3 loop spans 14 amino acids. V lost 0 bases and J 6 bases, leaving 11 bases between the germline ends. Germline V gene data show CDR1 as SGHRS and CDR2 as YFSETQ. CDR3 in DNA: TGCGCCAGCAGCTTGGACAGGCCTGGGGATACGCAGTATTTT. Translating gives CASSLDRPGDTQYF.